The sequence of this T cell receptor beta chain was determined in a study of Ad26.COV2.S vaccination and SARS-CoV-2 variants. Study summary: Once, or twice with 56 days between doses, Ad26.COV2.S was given intramuscularly. Study outcomes and limitations: Vaccine recipients had higher spike-specific TCR breadth than placebo recipients.

Profiled with immunoSEQ multiplex PCR; TCRdb holds only in-frame clones, not every one. The top ten clones hold approximately 11% of a sample with 200,000 to 250,000 clones, more than 75% of them seen once. Remarks on this clone: Its antigen is not known.

Noted treatment: around 19 received Ad26.COV2.S at low or high dose, single or two shots; 5 received placebo; per-sample allocation not given. Collection of samples fell on day 63 after the first vaccine or placebo injection. Donor was an adult aged 18-55 years in Boston. Specimen: peripheral blood, collected in a trial of Ad26.COV2.S vaccine versus placebo. This receptor was identified in a person between 18 and 59 years old who received the Ad26.COV2.S COVID-19 vaccine or a placebo.

The CDR3 DNA sequence: TGTGCCAGCCAGACAGGCTTAAGGGGTTCCTATAATTCACCCCTCCACTTT. Its protein is CASQTGLRGSYNSPLHF. This chain links TRBV16 with TRBJ1-6; TRBD1 is a possible D gene (6 bases). V was trimmed by 8 bases and J by 1 base, leaving 18 bases between them. From germline, CDR1 is KGHSY and CDR2 FQNENV. The CDR3 is 17 residues long.